Detailed here is one TCR beta chain. The V end lost 3 bases, the J end lost 4 bases, and 13 bases lay between the germline ends. This CDR3 contains 15 residues. CDR1 KGHSH and CDR2 LQKENI come from the germline V gene. Original analysis: From reference gene primer amplification, estimates of nucleated cell counts were derived. Sequenced by immunoSEQ multiplex PCR; TCRdb stores in-frame clones only, minus some. From that table come the V and J calls and clone size; the DNA was used to work out D and trimming. The table records some 31,000 clones, over 75% of them present only once. The sample originates from a study of blood T cell repertoires in COVID-19. Study details: Donors in the United States, Italy and Spain gave samples during acute or convalescent COVID-19.

Material for sequencing was peripheral blood. The chain links TRBV18 to TRBJ2-1; possibly TRBD1 for D (6 bases). This TCR was sampled from a man aged 80 or over with active COVID-19. CDR3 protein: CASSPSTGSYNEQFF. The CDR3 bases are TGTGCCAGCTCACCTTCGACAGGTAGTTACAATGAGCAGTTCTTC.